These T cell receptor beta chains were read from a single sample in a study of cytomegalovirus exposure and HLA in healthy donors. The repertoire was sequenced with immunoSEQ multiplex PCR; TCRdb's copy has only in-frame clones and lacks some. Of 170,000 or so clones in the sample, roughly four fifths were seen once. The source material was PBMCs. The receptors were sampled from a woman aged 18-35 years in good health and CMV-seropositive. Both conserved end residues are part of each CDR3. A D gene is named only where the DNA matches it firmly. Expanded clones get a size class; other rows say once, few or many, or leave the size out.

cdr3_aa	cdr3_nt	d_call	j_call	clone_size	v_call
CASSLLGQDYGYTF	TGCGCCAGCAGCTTGTTGGGACAGGACTATGGCTACACCTTC	TRBD1	TRBJ1-2	.	TRBV5-1
CASKLDGLGVNSPLHF	TGTGCCAGCAAACTTGACGGACTCGGGGTTAATTCACCCCTCCACTTT	.	TRBJ1-6	.	TRBV2
CASSEEDRGYSPLHF	TGTGCCAGTAGTGAAGAGGACAGGGGCTATTCACCCCTCCACTTT	TRBD1	TRBJ1-6	few	TRBV19
CASRVSGGTTDTQYF	TGTGCCAGCAGGGTTAGCGGGGGGACCACAGATACGCAGTATTTT	TRBD2	TRBJ2-3	.	TRBV2
CATSVGGGTEAFF	TGTGCTACTAGCGTGGGAGGCGGAACTGAAGCTTTCTTT	.	TRBJ1-1	.	TRBV19
CASSLAGTGGINEQFF	TGTGCCAGCAGCTTAGCAGGGACAGGGGGCATCAATGAGCAGTTCTTC	TRBD1	TRBJ2-1	.	TRBV7-2
CASSVGGVATGTEAFF	TGTGCCAGCAGCGTAGGTGGCGTGGCCACGGGCACTGAAGCTTTCTTT	.	TRBJ1-1	.	TRBV9
CASKSTGGPQDTQYF	TGTGCCAGCAAAAGCACGGGGGGACCACAAGATACGCAGTATTTT	TRBD2	TRBJ2-3	many	TRBV9
CASSGFNEQFF	TGCGCCAGCAGCGGCTTCAATGAGCAGTTCTTC	.	TRBJ2-1	.	TRBV5-1
CASSQASGEWNEQFF	TGTGCCAGCAGCCAGGCTAGCGGGGAATGGAATGAGCAGTTCTTC	TRBD2	TRBJ2-1	.	TRBV4-2
CASSGRLVPGELFF	TGTGCCAGCAGCGGCAGACTAGTCCCCGGGGAGCTGTTTTTT	.	TRBJ2-2	.	TRBV7-2
CASSYVQGLYGYTF	TGTGCCAGCAGTTACGTACAGGGCCTCTATGGCTACACCTTC	.	TRBJ1-2	.	TRBV6-5
CASSFSDRIPQYF	TGTGCCAGCAGCTTTAGTGATCGCATCCCCCAGTACTTC	.	TRBJ2-5	.	TRBV7-2
CASSQVAGEAEAFF	TGTGCCAGCAGCCAAGTAGCCGGGGAGGCTGAAGCTTTCTTT	.	TRBJ1-1	few	TRBV4-2
CASSERTGTYEQYF	TGTGCCAGCAGCGAACGGACAGGCACCTACGAGCAGTACTTC	TRBD1	TRBJ2-7	.	TRBV6-6
CASTGDSSSGNTIYF	TGTGCCAGCACCGGGGACTCCAGCTCTGGAAACACCATATATTTT	.	TRBJ1-3	few	TRBV2
CASRTGGANQPQHF	TGTGCCAGCAGGACTGGGGGGGCTAATCAGCCCCAGCATTTT	.	TRBJ1-5	.	TRBV7-9
CASSVDSAGRNTIYF	TGTGCCAGCAGTGTGGACAGTGCTGGACGAAACACCATATATTTT	.	TRBJ1-3	.	TRBV2
CASSDSDNNEQFF	TGTGCCAGCAGTGACTCGGACAACAATGAGCAGTTCTTC	.	TRBJ2-1	few	TRBV6-4
CASSIRNLAGGYNEQFF	TGCGCCAGCAGCATAAGGAATCTAGCGGGGGGCTACAATGAGCAGTTCTTC	TRBD2	TRBJ2-1	once	TRBV5-1
CASSSGTSGWPLDTQYF	TGTGCCAGCAGCTCCGGGACTAGCGGGTGGCCACTTGATACGCAGTATTTT	TRBD2	TRBJ2-3	.	TRBV7-2
CASSRQRGLGEKLFF	TGTGCCAGCAGCCGTCAAAGGGGGTTGGGTGAAAAACTGTTTTTT	.	TRBJ1-4	.	TRBV14
CASGREGNEQFF	TGTGCCAGCGGGAGGGAAGGGAATGAGCAGTTCTTC	TRBD2	TRBJ2-1	.	TRBV6-6
CASSIPASRQGWEDGYTF	TGTGCCAGTAGTATACCCGCGTCACGACAGGGATGGGAGGATGGCTACACCTTC	TRBD1	TRBJ1-2	.	TRBV19
CASRPSGASYEQYF	TGCGCCAGCAGACCAAGCGGGGCCTCCTACGAGCAGTACTTC	TRBD2	TRBJ2-7	.	TRBV5-1
CASSDTSGGYNEQFF	TGTGCCAGCAGTGACACTAGCGGGGGTTACAATGAGCAGTTCTTC	TRBD2	TRBJ2-1	many	TRBV6-4
CASSLKNRLFYNSPLHF	TGTGCCAGCAGCCTGAAAAACAGGTTGTTTTATAATTCACCCCTCCACTTT	.	TRBJ1-6	.	TRBV7-6
CASSLAGSSYEQYF	TGTGCCAGCAGCTTAGCTGGGAGCTCCTACGAGCAGTACTTC	.	TRBJ2-7	.	TRBV11-2
CASTPGQGYEQYF	TGTGCCAGTACCCCCGGACAGGGCTACGAGCAGTACTTC	TRBD1	TRBJ2-7	.	TRBV19
CAIAQGWSNIQYF	TGTGCCATAGCACAGGGGTGGTCTAACATTCAGTACTTC	TRBD1	TRBJ2-4	.	TRBV2
CASSLAGGIQETQYF	TGTGCCAGCAGCTTAGCGGGCGGGATACAAGAGACCCAGTACTTC	.	TRBJ2-5	.	TRBV7-6
CASSSTGTGRFYNEQFF	TGTGCCAGCAGCTCCACCGGGACAGGAAGGTTCTACAATGAGCAGTTCTTC	TRBD1	TRBJ2-1	.	TRBV5-8
CATSRRGSTQYF	TGTGCCACCAGCAGGAGGGGGAGTACGCAGTATTTT	.	TRBJ2-3	.	TRBV15
CASSLQGTEAFF	TGTGCCAGCAGCTTGCAGGGCACTGAAGCTTTCTTT	.	TRBJ1-1	.	TRBV5-6
CASSRTGNYGYTF	TGTGCCAGCAGTCGGACAGGGAACTATGGCTACACCTTC	TRBD1	TRBJ1-2	.	TRBV6-5
CASSLGGGGVNSPLHF	TGTGCCAGCAGCTTGGGGGGCGGTGGGGTTAATTCACCCCTCCACTTT	.	TRBJ1-6	.	TRBV5-6
CASRKGLAGYEQYF	TGTGCCAGCAGGAAAGGACTAGCGGGATACGAGCAGTACTTC	TRBD2	TRBJ2-7	.	TRBV6-5
CASSARDTATRAEAFF	TGCGCCAGCAGCGCCCGGGACACCGCAACGAGGGCTGAAGCTTTCTTT	.	TRBJ1-1	.	TRBV5-1
CASSVAVLAGDTQYF	TGTGCCAGCAGCGTAGCCGTCCTGGCAGGTGATACGCAGTATTTT	.	TRBJ2-3	.	TRBV9
CASRVTSGGAEDNEQFF	TGTGCCAGCAGGGTGACTAGCGGGGGGGCCGAAGACAATGAGCAGTTCTTC	TRBD2	TRBJ2-1	.	TRBV2
CASSPKGDSISYEQYF	TGCGCCAGCAGCCCGAAGGGGGACAGCATTTCCTACGAGCAGTACTTC	TRBD1	TRBJ2-7	.	TRBV4-1
CASSLGAREAFF	TGTGCCAGCAGCTTGGGGGCCAGGGAAGCTTTCTTT	.	TRBJ1-1	.	TRBV5-5
CASSRKPEQYF	TGTGCCAGTTCTAGGAAGCCCGAGCAGTACTTC	.	TRBJ2-7	few	TRBV2
CASCRVWDTEAFF	TGTGCCAGCTGCAGGGTTTGGGACACTGAAGCTTTCTTT	.	TRBJ1-1	.	TRBV6-1
CASSPGGPPNTEAFF	TGTGCCAGCAGCCCCGGAGGGCCGCCGAACACTGAAGCTTTCTTT	.	TRBJ1-1	.	TRBV27
CASSRTSSGNTIYF	TGTGCCAGCAGCCGGACAAGCTCTGGAAACACCATATATTTT	.	TRBJ1-3	.	TRBV7-9
CASSDDRIYGYTF	TGTGCCAGCAGCGACGACAGGATCTATGGCTACACCTTC	.	TRBJ1-2	.	TRBV6-6
CASSLVKTQYF	TGCGCCAGCAGCTTGGTTAAGACCCAGTACTTC	.	TRBJ2-5	.	TRBV5-1
CASSEGQGSNQPQHF	TGTGCCAGCAGCGAGGGACAGGGCTCAAATCAGCCCCAGCATTTT	TRBD1	TRBJ1-5	.	TRBV2
CASSTRDGYTF	TGTGCCAGTAGTACCAGGGATGGCTACACCTTC	.	TRBJ1-2	few	TRBV19
CALMAPGTEAFF	TGTGCCCTAATGGCCCCAGGCACTGAAGCTTTCTTT	.	TRBJ1-1	.	TRBV9
CASSSTSGGASDTQYF	TGTGCCAGCAGCTCAACTAGCGGGGGGGCATCCGATACGCAGTATTTT	TRBD2	TRBJ2-3	.	TRBV7-8
CASSYSGAASSYEQYF	TGTGCCAGCAGTTACTCGGGGGCCGCTAGCTCCTACGAGCAGTACTTC	.	TRBJ2-7	.	TRBV6-5